This T cell receptor (beta chain) was found in a study of CD8 T cells in ankylosing spondylitis. General study findings and limits: Significantly higher representation of disease-linked clones was reported for matched ankylosing spondylitis synovial fluid. A TCR beta motif of several highly homologous variants seemed to mark ankylosing spondylitis blood.

This clonotype was picked up a small number of times. Its specificity is not known. Germline loops: CDR1 SGHRS, CDR2 YFSETQ. V gave up 4 bases and J gave up 6 bases, with 19 bases separating them. The CDR3 runs to 15 residues. Libraries of TCR beta came from quantitative 5'-RACE with molecular barcodes. MiXCR was run by TCRdb on the 5' RACE reads, yielding one entry per CDR3 protein. The sample includes hundreds of thousands of distinct CDR3 sequences, more than 9.5% of them seen just once. What was sequenced was blood, either unsorted or a sorted T cell fraction (not recorded which). The sequence was collected from a male donor with ankylosing spondylitis. The chain recombines TRBV5-1 with TRBJ1-1; possibly TRBD1 for D (6 bases). The CDR3 sequence is CASSMNREVFAEAFF. In nucleotides, the CDR3 is TGCGCCAGCAGCATGAACAGGGAGGTCTTTGCTGAAGCTTTCTTT.